The T cell receptor (beta chain) described here comes from a study of blood T cells in healthy people across ages. Through a sample-barcoded 5' primer and a J-beta primer mix, a second PCR was run for roughly 6 to 12 cycles. Through a template-switch adaptor with 12 random nucleotides, each cDNA molecule received a tag. TCRdb fed the 5' RACE reads into MiXCR, producing one record per CDR3 protein. The sample has 1.5 million to 2 million distinct CDR3 sequences; roughly 30% are singletons. Notes on the study in general: Measured against age, TCR beta diversity per million T cells decreased in a roughly linear manner.

Germline CDR1 and CDR2: SGHDT and YYEEEE. J lost 0 bases, V lost 0 bases, and 2 bases had no gene match. This CDR3 region has 17 residues. This clonotype was observed a few times. Antigen specificity is unknown. At least 6 million PBMCs were isolated per sample. The sequenced sample consisted of blood. V is TRBV5-6 and J is TRBJ2-5; 13 positions agree with TRBD2. The receptor's source is a woman in her twenties or thirties in good health. CDR3 region: CASSLGLAGGNQETQYF. The DNA of the CDR3 is TGTGCCAGCAGCTTGGGACTAGCGGGAGGAAACCAAGAGACCCAGTACTTC.